This TCR beta chain originates from a study of T cells in Graves' hyperthyroidism and ophthalmopathy. In the case of this clonotype: The target antigen is unknown.

CDR1 is SEHNR and CDR2 is FQNEAQ in the germline V gene (reference sequence). This CDR3 contains 13 residues. The germline V and J ends were trimmed by 1 base and 11 bases, with 14 bases remaining between them. Extraction of PBMCs used under 13 ml of fresh peripheral blood. RNA transcripts gave rise to amplified TCR beta CDR3 regions. Carried out on the TCR CDR3, a first-round RT-PCR used the HTBI primer set. MiXCR, applied by TCRdb to the multiplex PCR reads, yields one record per CDR3 protein. This table holds approximately 510,000 distinct CDR3 sequences, about 20% found once. Study-wide findings and caveats: Blood also showed most of the thyroid clonotypes that were expanded above 0.001. The authors' 13 V-J model separated ophthalmopathy from stable hyperthyroidism.

The specimen sequenced was blood. This chain links TRBV7-9 with TRBJ1-1, with D perhaps matching TRBD1 (6 bases). The sequence was collected from a man aged 18-30 years with Graves' hyperthyroidism. CDR3 coding DNA: TGTGCCAGCAGCTTAGGCGCAGGGGTTTCGGCTTTCTTT. It yields the protein CASSLGAGVSAFF.